These 24 T cell receptor beta chains were sequenced from one sample in a study of shared clonotypes between healthy human individuals. Profiled with immunoSEQ multiplex PCR; TCRdb holds only in-frame clones, not every one. Among roughly 810,000 clones, 90% to 98% were seen once, and the ten largest hold about 0.21%. It was CD45RO-negative cells, positively selected for CCR7, that made up naive CD8 cells, with terminally differentiated effector memory CD45RA+ cells excluded. Material for sequencing was naive CD8+ T cells sorted from blood. Receptor source: a young man in good health.

The chain is built from TRBV18 and TRBJ1-1; no reliable D call. CDR3 length equals 17 residues. The V end lost 3 bases, the J end lost 4 bases, and 21 bases lay between the germline ends. CDR1 and CDR2 (germline): KGHSH, LQKENI. The CDR3 loop is CASSPYGFLDPGTEAFF. As DNA, the CDR3 is TGTGCCAGCTCACCGTACGGGTTTCTCGATCCGGGCACTGAAGCTTTCTTT.

This clone came up a few times. The chain uses TRBV20-1 and TRBJ1-1; no reliable D call. This CDR3 contains 11 residues. Germline V gives CDR1 DFQATT, CDR2 SNEGSKA (reference sequence). The CDR3 DNA reads TGCAGCGCGTCGTTGAACACTGAAGCTTTCTTT. It translates to CSASLNTEAFF.

The genes are TRBV7-8 and TRBJ2-7, with 10 bases lining up with TRBD1. The V and J ends lost 5 bases and 3 bases, in that order; junction bases with no gene match: 13. CDR3 length: 17 residues. The germline V gene has CDR1 SGHVS and CDR2 FQNEAQ. Here the CDR3 DNA reads TGTGCCAGCAGCCCAACTCCGCCGGGACAGGGGTACTACGAGCAGTACTTC. This gives the protein CASSPTPPGQGYYEQYF.

The chain uses TRBV28 and TRBJ1-5, with D perhaps matching TRBD1 (6 bases). The germline CDR1 and CDR2 sequences are MDHEN and SYDVKM. The V end was cut by 2 bases, the J end by 3 bases, with 14 bases between. The CDR3 is 16 amino acids. CDR3 sequence reads: CASSLTRGHHNQPQHF. For the CDR3, the DNA is TGTGCCAGCAGTTTAACCAGGGGACACCACAATCAGCCCCAGCATTTT.

The chain couples TRBV4-1 to TRBJ2-7, with D unclear. CDR3 length equals 14 residues. Germline V lookup: CDR1 MGHRA, CDR2 YSYEKL. V lost 5 bases and J 6 bases, leaving 17 bases between the germline ends. Here the CDR3 reads CASSFSLNTGEQYF. CDR3 in DNA: TGCGCCAGCAGCTTCTCCCTAAACACGGGCGAGCAGTACTTC.

The rearrangement links TRBV27 to TRBJ1-1; D remains unclear. V lost 1 base, J lost 1 base, and 7 bases lay in between. CDR1 is MNHEY and CDR2 is SMNVEV in the germline V gene (reference sequence). The CDR3 loop spans 14 amino acids. The CDR3 loop is CASSLYTGNTEAFF. CDR3 nucleotides: TGTGCCAGCAGTTTATATACGGGGAACACTGAAGCTTTCTTT.

The rearrangement links TRBV14 to TRBJ2-2; D call uncertain. CDR3 length: 19 amino acids. Trimming shortened V by 4 bases and J by 3 bases, and 24 bases separated the two germline ends. Germline V gene data show CDR1 as SGHDN and CDR2 as FVKESK. The CDR3 DNA reads as TGTGCCAGCAGCCCTAATCCTTGGGGTGATGGTACTGACACCGGGGAGCTGTTTTTT. Protein product: CASSPNPWGDGTDTGELFF.

The genes are TRBV28 and TRBJ2-3; the D gene is possibly TRBD1 (5 bases). Germline lookup yields CDR1 MDHEN and CDR2 SYDVKM. The V end was cut by 10 bases, the J end by 8 bases, with 16 bases between. The CDR3 consists of 12 residues. CDR3 sequence: CATLGPWVTQYF. In DNA, the CDR3 is TGTGCCACCCTGGGGCCGTGGGTTACGCAGTATTTT. The complete variable domain, with remaining parts taken from reference TRBV28 and TRBJ2-3, reads DVKVTQSSRYLVKRTGEKVFLECVQDMDHENMFWYRQDPGLGLRLIYFSYDVKMKEKGDIPEGYSVSREKKERFSLILESASTNQTSMYLCATLGPWVTQYFGPGTRLTVL.

This chain links TRBV27 with TRBJ1-1; D unclear. Germline V gives CDR1 MNHEY, CDR2 SMNVEV (reference sequence). With 8 bases removed from V and 5 bases from J, the gap between germline ends came to 9 bases. The CDR3 runs to 11 residues. The CDR3 DNA sequence: TGTGCCAGCGGAGGTTCGACTGAAGCTTTCTTT. Amino acid sequence: CASGGSTEAFF.

The chain employs TRBV9 and TRBJ2-2, with 9 nucleotides matching TRBD1. Germline CDR1 reads SGDLS; CDR2 reads YYNGEE. With V trimmed by 3 bases and J by 0 bases, 6 bases remained unmatched. The length of the CDR3 is 17 residues. CDR3 amino acids: CASSARDRGTNTGELFF. Written as DNA, the CDR3 is TGTGCCAGCAGCGCCCGTGACAGGGGGACGAACACCGGGGAGCTGTTTTTT.

The chain carries TRBV6-5 and TRBJ2-7; 10 bases are shared with TRBD1. Losses at the gene ends were 5 bases for V and 7 bases for J; bases not matched to a gene: 8. The CDR3 has 14 residues. From germline, CDR1 is MNHEY and CDR2 SVGAGI. CDR3 sequence reads: CASSPGTGDGEQYF. CDR3 DNA: TGTGCCAGCAGTCCCGGGACAGGGGATGGAGAGCAGTACTTC.

The chain is built from TRBV7-8 and TRBJ2-5; D is perhaps TRBD1 (6 bases). CDR1 and CDR2 (germline): SGHVS, FQNEAQ. The V and J ends lost 1 base and 7 bases respectively, with 13 bases between them. The CDR3 runs 14 residues. CDR3 in amino acids: CASSLGTDLRTQYF. CDR3 DNA sequence: TGTGCCAGCAGCTTAGGGACAGACCTTAGGACCCAGTACTTC.

The gene calls are TRBV7-9 and TRBJ1-5; D ambiguous. Looked up from germline, CDR1 is SEHNR and CDR2 is FQNEAQ (reference sequence). V was shortened by 4 bases and J by 2 bases, with 9 bases between the two germline ends. This CDR3 comprises 14 residues. The CDR3 is CASSSRVGNQPQHF. For the CDR3, the DNA is TGTGCCAGCAGCTCCCGAGTGGGCAATCAGCCCCAGCATTTT.

The V call is TRBV7-9, the J call TRBJ1-4, with a tentative D call TRBD1 (6 bases). Germline CDR1 reads SEHNR; CDR2 reads FQNEAQ (reference sequence). The CDR3 totals 14 residues. Trimming took 5 bases from V and 4 from J, leaving 11 bases between them. As DNA, the CDR3 is TGTGCCAGCAGCCAGTCAGGGGATAATGAAAAACTGTTTTTT. Translating gives CASSQSGDNEKLFF.

V is TRBV29-1 and J is TRBJ2-1, with D possibly being TRBD2 (6 bases). This CDR3 comprises 15 residues. V lost 2 bases, J lost 2 bases, and 13 bases lay in between. The germline gives CDR1 SQVTM, CDR2 ANQGSEA. The CDR3 bases are TGCAGCGTTGAACTCCCGGGGGATGCCTACAATGAGCAGTTCTTC. Its protein product is CSVELPGDAYNEQFF.

The J gene is TRBJ2-1, the V gene TRBV7-6; the D is unclear. Germline V lookup: CDR1 SGHVS, CDR2 FNYEAQ. This CDR3 has 14 amino acids. V shed 5 bases and J shed 10 bases, with 18 bases lying between them. DNA for the CDR3: TGTGCCAGCAGCAAGAGGACGGCTGGGTACGAGCAGTTCTTC. As protein: CASSKRTAGYEQFF. The full variable domain, in which reference TRBV7-6 and TRBJ2-1 provide the parts outside the CDR3, is GAGVSQSPRYKVTKRGQDVALRCDPISGHVSLYWYRQALGQGPEFLTYFNYEAQQDKSGLPNDRFSAERPEGSISTLTIQRTEQRDSAMYRCASSKRTAGYEQFFGPGTRLTVL.

The J gene is TRBJ2-5, the V gene TRBV7-6; D is unresolved. The CDR3 loop spans 14 amino acids. V was trimmed by 0 bases and J by 1 base, leaving 6 bases between them. CDR1 and CDR2 (germline): SGHVS, FNYEAQ. The DNA for the CDR3 is TGTGCCAGCAGCTTAGCAGGTTTCCAAGAGACCCAGTACTTC. It is translated as CASSLAGFQETQYF.

This clone was counted once. The chain joins TRBV12-5 to TRBJ2-1; D gene uncertain. Trimming took off 6 bases at V and 3 bases at J, with 15 bases between the two ends. Per the germline V gene, CDR1 is LGHNT and CDR2 is FRNRAP. This CDR3 region has 15 residues. The CDR3 loop reads CASGSPEYGYNEQFF. CDR3 coding DNA: TGTGCTAGTGGATCCCCGGAGTACGGCTACAATGAGCAGTTCTTC. Full variable domain (remainder filled in from reference TRBV12-5 and TRBJ2-1): DARVTQTPRHKVTEMGQEVTMRCQPILGHNTVFWYRQTMMQGLELLAYFRNRAPLDDSGMPKDRFSAEMPDATLATLKIQPSEPRDSAVYFCASGSPEYGYNEQFFGPGTRLTVL.

CDR3 sequence: CASSFSKRNTGELFF. The CDR3 nucleotides are TGTGCCAGCAGTTTCTCCAAGCGGAACACCGGGGAGCTGTTTTTT. The chain joins TRBV27 to TRBJ2-2; unclear D gene. CDR1 and CDR2 (germline): MNHEY, SMNVEV (reference sequence). V lost 3 bases, J lost 1 base, and 9 bases lay in between. The CDR3 spans 15 residues.

J is TRBJ1-1 and V is TRBV12-5; D may be TRBD1 (6 bases). V lost 5 bases and J 11 bases, leaving 15 bases between the germline ends. Germline V gives CDR1 LGHNT, CDR2 FRNRAP. The CDR3 extends over 12 amino acids. CDR3 nucleotide sequence: TGTGCTAGTGGTCCCCACAGGGAAGATGCTTTCTTT. Translation: CASGPHREDAFF.

The chain links TRBV6-1 to TRBJ1-5; no reliable D call. V was trimmed by 2 bases and J by 0 bases, leaving 11 bases between them. This CDR3 is built from 16 residues. The germline V gene has CDR1 MNHNS and CDR2 SASEGT. The CDR3 region is CASSELAGYSNQPQHF. The CDR3, as DNA: TGTGCCAGCAGTGAATTGGCAGGATATAGCAATCAGCCCCAGCATTTT.

The rearrangement joins TRBV6-6 to TRBJ2-1, with TRBD2 as a possible D gene (7 bases). The CDR3 extends over 15 amino acids. Germline V gene lookup returns CDR1 MNHNY and CDR2 SVGAGI (reference sequence). V lost 2 bases, J lost 6 bases, and 14 bases lay in between. CDR3 sequence (DNA): TGTGCCAGCAGTTACGCCAGGGGAGGGGCCAATGAGCAGTTCTTC. Translating it yields CASSYARGGANEQFF.

Regarding this clone: The junction departs from germline at one end; a sequencing error may be responsible. This sequence joins TRBV7-7 and TRBJ2-5, with 9 positions matching TRBD1. The CDR3 is made up of 15 amino acids. Germline loops: CDR1 SSHAT, CDR2 FNYEAQ (reference sequence). The CDR3 DNA reads TGTGCTAGCAGCTTGCTAGACAGGGGGAGGGAGACCCAGTACTTC. Its translation: CASSLLDRGRETQYF.

To note about this clone: Other DNA sequences in the sample encode the same CDR3. J is TRBJ2-1 and V is TRBV10-3; D not resolved. CDR1 is ENHRY and CDR2 is SYGVKD in the germline V gene. The CDR3 runs 12 residues. V dropped 3 bases and J dropped 5 bases, with 5 bases sitting between them. CDR3 DNA sequence: TGTGCCATCAGTGAAACGGACAATGAGCAGTTCTTC. This encodes CAISETDNEQFF.